Following are 8 T cell receptor beta chains from one sample sequenced in a study of cytomegalovirus exposure and HLA in healthy donors. Both 60 Vbeta primers and 13 Jbeta primers went into the PCR. The assay was immunoSEQ multiplex PCR, and TCRdb's table has in-frame clones only and misses some. This table holds 200,000 or so clones, around 85% found once. What was sequenced was PBMCs. The receptors come from a man aged 45-60 years in good health and CMV-seronegative.

V gene TRBV7-9 combines with J gene TRBJ1-3; 8 bases fit TRBD1. V shed 4 bases, J shed 0 bases, and the junction held 11 bases outside the gene matches. The length of the CDR3 is 18 residues. CDR1 SEHNR and CDR2 FQNEAQ come from the germline V gene (reference sequence). CDR3 sequence (DNA): TGTGCCAGCAGCTCGACGGGACAGGCCCAATCCTCTGGAAACACCATATATTTT. It yields the protein CASSSTGQAQSSGNTIYF.

This chain links TRBV4-1 with TRBJ1-2; a possible D gene is TRBD1 (6 bases). Per germline, CDR1 MGHRA and CDR2 YSYEKL. V lost 4 bases and J lost 2, with 14 bases in between. This CDR3 is 15 amino acids long. In nucleotides, the CDR3 is TGCGCCAGCAGCCCGGGACAAGAAAGAAACTATGGCTACACCTTC. Protein product: CASSPGQERNYGYTF.

V and J are TRBV4-2 and TRBJ2-1, with TRBD2 identical over 16 bases. J gave up 8 bases and V 0 bases, and 4 bases lay outside the gene matches. The CDR3 has 17 residues. Per the germline V gene, CDR1 is LGHNA and CDR2 is YNFKEQ. The DNA for the CDR3 is TGTGCCAGCAGCCAAGAACCCGGGACTAGCGGGGGGGATGAGCAGTTCTTC. Amino acids: CASSQEPGTSGGDEQFF.

The chain is built from TRBV5-6 and TRBJ1-6; D might be TRBD1 (5 bases). There are 16 residues in the CDR3. The germline V gene encodes CDR1 SGHDT and CDR2 YYEEEE. V lost 4 bases and J 10 bases, leaving 21 bases between the germline ends. The CDR3 is CASSPSGGGEGSPLHF. For the CDR3, the DNA is TGTGCCAGCAGCCCCTCGGGGGGTGGAGAAGGATCACCCCTCCACTTT.

This chain joins TRBV4-3 and TRBJ1-4; D remains unclear. The CDR3 runs 16 residues. V lost 0 bases to trimming and J lost 2 bases, with 10 bases between them. Per the germline V gene, CDR1 is LGHNA and CDR2 is YSLEER. In DNA, the CDR3 is TGCGCCAGCAGCCAAGATCCTTGGCAGACTAATGAAAAACTGTTTTTT. It yields the protein CASSQDPWQTNEKLFF.

The chain uses TRBV7-8 and TRBJ1-5, with a tentative D call TRBD1 (5 bases). Germline loops: CDR1 SGHVS, CDR2 FQNEAQ. The CDR3 is 16 amino acids. Trimming pared 1 base from V and 0 bases from J, leaving 10 bases between. The CDR3 bases are TGTGCCAGCAGCTTAGGACAGCCGATTAGCAATCAGCCCCAGCATTTT. Its translation: CASSLGQPISNQPQHF.

The V call is TRBV5-5, the J call TRBJ2-1; TRBD1 is a possible D gene (5 bases). The germline V gene encodes CDR1 SGHKS and CDR2 YYEKEE (reference sequence). V gave up 0 bases and J gave up 0 bases, with 10 bases separating them. The CDR3 loop spans 16 amino acids. CDR3 in amino acids: CASSLGQTYSYNEQFF. The CDR3 coding sequence is TGTGCCAGCAGCTTGGGACAGACTTACTCCTACAATGAGCAGTTCTTC. The variable domain in full, completed from reference TRBV5-5 and TRBJ2-1, reads DAGVTQSPTHLIKTRGQQVTLRCSPISGHKSVSWYQQVLGQGPQFIFQYYEKEERGRGNFPDRFSARQFPNYSSELNVNALLLGDSALYLCASSLGQTYSYNEQFFGPGTRLTVL.

The V and J genes are TRBV11-2 and TRBJ2-1, with 8 bases that match TRBD1. CDR3 length: 12 residues. Per the germline V gene, CDR1 is SGHAT and CDR2 is FQNNGV. V gave up 11 bases and J gave up 5 bases; unmatched junction bases: 5. The CDR3 reads CAGQGPHNEQFF. CDR3 nucleotide sequence: TGTGCCGGACAGGGTCCCCACAATGAGCAGTTCTTC.